This TCR beta chain was sequenced for a study of identical twins. CDR1 LGHDT and CDR2 YNNKEL come from the germline V gene (reference sequence). CDR3 length: 15 amino acids. The V end was cut by 5 bases, the J end by 4 bases, with 18 bases between. A universal primer site arose from template switching, and cDNA bore unique molecular identifiers. TCRdb re-called the 5' RACE reads through MiXCR, storing one row per CDR3 protein. The sample lists about 520,000 distinct CDR3 sequences, 20% to 25% occurring once. Broader study findings: Researchers reported weaker excess twin sharing in beta out-of-frame sequences. Without tracking the same donors, conclusions rested on cross-sectional statistical analysis.

With respect to this clonotype: No antigen is known for it.

This sample also appeared in a second study, on T cells expressing NK-cell markers. As that report states: In several donors, dominant clonotypes made up about 28.3-60.1% of CD3+CD56-NKG2C+ cells.

What was sequenced was CD4+ T cells sorted from blood. This TCR was sampled from a woman between 18 and 29 years old in good health. The chain joins TRBV3-1 to TRBJ2-7; D may be TRBD2 (6 bases). CDR3: CASSETAGKGYEQYF. The CDR3 DNA reads as TGTGCCAGCAGCGAAACGGCGGGAAAGGGGTACGAGCAGTACTTC.